Given below is one T cell receptor (beta chain) in context. Its antigen is unknown. The CDR3 contains 16 residues. CDR1 is SEHNR and CDR2 is FQNEAQ in the germline V gene (reference sequence). V gave up 5 bases and J gave up 4 bases, with 17 bases separating them. Data came from immunoSEQ multiplex PCR; TCRdb stores just in-frame clones and leaves some out. The sample carries 15,000 or so clones, 75% to 90% recorded once. This entry comes from a study of T cell repertoires in ileal Crohn's disease. Background on the study: All patients had surgery for stricturing (around 60%) or penetrating (39%) disease.

Study outcomes and limitations: Compared with non-smokers, active smokers at surgery showed more clonal expansions.

This chain links TRBV7-9 with TRBJ2-2; D uncertain. The material sequenced was ileal tissue. The TCR sequence derives from an adult with Crohn's disease. The CDR3 DNA reads as TGTGCCAGCAGCAGAACACAGACCCTGGGCACCGGGGAGCTGTTTTTT. It yields the protein CASSRTQTLGTGELFF.